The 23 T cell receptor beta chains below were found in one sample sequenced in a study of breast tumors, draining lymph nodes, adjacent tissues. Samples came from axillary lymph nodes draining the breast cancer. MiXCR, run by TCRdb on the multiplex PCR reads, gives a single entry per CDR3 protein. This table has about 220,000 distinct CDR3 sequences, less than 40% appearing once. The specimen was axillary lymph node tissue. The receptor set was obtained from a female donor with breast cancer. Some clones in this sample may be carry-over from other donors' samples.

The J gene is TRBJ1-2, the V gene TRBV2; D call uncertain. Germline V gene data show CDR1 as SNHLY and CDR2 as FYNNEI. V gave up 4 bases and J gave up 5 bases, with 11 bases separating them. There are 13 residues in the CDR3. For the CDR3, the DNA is TGTGCCAGCAGTGCTAGAGCGGGGTATGGCTACACCTTC. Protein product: CASSARAGYGYTF.

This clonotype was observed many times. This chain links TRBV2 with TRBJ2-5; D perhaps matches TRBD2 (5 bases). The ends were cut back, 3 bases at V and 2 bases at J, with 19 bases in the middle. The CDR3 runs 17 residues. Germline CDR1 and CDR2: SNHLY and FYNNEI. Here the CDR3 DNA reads TGTGCCAGCAGTGATATACTAGTTCGGGCGACTCAAGAGACCCAGTACTTC. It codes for CASSDILVRATQETQYF.

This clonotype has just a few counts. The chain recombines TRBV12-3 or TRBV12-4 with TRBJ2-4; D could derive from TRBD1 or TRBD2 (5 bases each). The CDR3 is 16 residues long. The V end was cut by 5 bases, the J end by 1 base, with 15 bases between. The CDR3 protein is CASSLSGGAAKNIQYF. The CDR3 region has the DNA TGTGCCAGCAGTCTTAGTGGGGGAGCGGCCAAAAACATTCAGTACTTC.

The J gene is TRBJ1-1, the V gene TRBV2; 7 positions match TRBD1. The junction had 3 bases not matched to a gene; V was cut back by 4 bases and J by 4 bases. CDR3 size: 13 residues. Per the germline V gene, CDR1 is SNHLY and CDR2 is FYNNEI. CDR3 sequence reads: CASSAQGVTEAFF. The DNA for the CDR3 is TGTGCCAGCAGTGCCCAGGGGGTCACTGAAGCTTTCTTT. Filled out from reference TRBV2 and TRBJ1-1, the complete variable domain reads EPEVTQTPSHQVTQMGQEVILRCVPISNHLYFYWYRQILGQKVEFLVSFYNNEISEKSEIFDDQFSVERPDGSNFTLKIRSTKLEDSAMYFCASSAQGVTEAFFGQGTRLTVV.

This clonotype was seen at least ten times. The CDR3: CASGDGDRVYYGYTF. In DNA, the CDR3 is TGTGCCAGTGGGGATGGGGACAGGGTGTACTATGGCTACACCTTC. The chain combines TRBV7-3 with TRBJ1-2; 9 bases are a match to TRBD1. Looked up from germline, CDR1 is SGHTA and CDR2 is FQGTGA. The length of the CDR3 is 15 residues. Trimming at V came to 9 bases and at J to 3 bases, leaving 11 bases not matched to a gene.

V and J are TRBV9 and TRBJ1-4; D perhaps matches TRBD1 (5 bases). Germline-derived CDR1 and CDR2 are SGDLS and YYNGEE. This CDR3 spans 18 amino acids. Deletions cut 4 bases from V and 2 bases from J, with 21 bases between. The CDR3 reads CASSPRTSGGTTNEKLFF. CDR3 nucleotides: TGTGCCAGCAGCCCACGGACTAGCGGGGGTACCACTAATGAAAAACTGTTTTTT.

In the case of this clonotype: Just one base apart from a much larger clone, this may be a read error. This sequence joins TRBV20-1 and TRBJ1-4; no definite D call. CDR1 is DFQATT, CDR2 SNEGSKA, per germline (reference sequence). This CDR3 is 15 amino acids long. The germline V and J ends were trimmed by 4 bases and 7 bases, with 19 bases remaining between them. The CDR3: CSAIYPRIKTEKLFF. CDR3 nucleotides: TGCAGTGCTATTTATCCGAGGATCAAGACTGAAAAACTGTTTTTT.

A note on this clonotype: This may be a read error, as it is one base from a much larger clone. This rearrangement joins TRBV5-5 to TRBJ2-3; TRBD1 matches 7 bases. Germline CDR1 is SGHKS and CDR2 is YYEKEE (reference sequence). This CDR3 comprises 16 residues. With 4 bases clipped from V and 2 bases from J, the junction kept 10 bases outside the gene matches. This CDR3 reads CASSDGQAGYTDTQYF. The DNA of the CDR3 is TGTGCCAGCAGCGATGGACAGGCTGGGTACACAGATACGCAGTATTTT. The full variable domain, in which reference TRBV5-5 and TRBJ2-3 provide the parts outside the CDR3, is DAGVTQSPTHLIKTRGQQVTLRCSPISGHKSVSWYQQVLGQGPQFIFQYYEKEERGRGNFPDRFSARQFPNYSSELNVNALLLGDSALYLCASSDGQAGYTDTQYFGPGTRLTVL.

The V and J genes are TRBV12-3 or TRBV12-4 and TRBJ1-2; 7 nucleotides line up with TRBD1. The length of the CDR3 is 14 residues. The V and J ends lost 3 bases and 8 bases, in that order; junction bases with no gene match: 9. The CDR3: CASSLGDSGRGYTF. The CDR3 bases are TGTGCCAGCAGTTTGGGGGACAGTGGCAGAGGCTACACCTTC.

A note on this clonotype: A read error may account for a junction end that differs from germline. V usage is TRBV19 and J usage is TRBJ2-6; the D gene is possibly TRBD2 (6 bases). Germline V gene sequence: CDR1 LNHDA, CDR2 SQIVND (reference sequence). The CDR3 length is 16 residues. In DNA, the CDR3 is TGTGCCAGTATCTCGGGAGCCTTCTCTGGGGCCAACGTCCCGACTTTC. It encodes CASISGAFSGANVPTF.

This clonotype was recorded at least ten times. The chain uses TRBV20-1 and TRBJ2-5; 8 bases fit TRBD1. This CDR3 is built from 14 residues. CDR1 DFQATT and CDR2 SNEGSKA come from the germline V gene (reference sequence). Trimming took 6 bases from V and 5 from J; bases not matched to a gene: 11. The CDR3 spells CSAHGQGRPETQYF. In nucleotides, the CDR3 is TGCAGTGCACATGGACAGGGAAGACCGGAGACCCAGTACTTC.

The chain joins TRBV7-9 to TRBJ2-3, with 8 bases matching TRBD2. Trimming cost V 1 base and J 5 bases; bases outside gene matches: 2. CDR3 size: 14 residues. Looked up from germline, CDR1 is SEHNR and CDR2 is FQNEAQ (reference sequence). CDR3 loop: CASSLVGGGDTQYF. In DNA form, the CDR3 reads TGTGCCAGCAGCTTAGTCGGGGGGGGAGATACGCAGTATTTT. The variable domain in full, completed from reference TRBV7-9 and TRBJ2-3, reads DTGVSQNPRHKITKRGQNVTFRCDPISEHNRLYWYRQTLGQGPEFLTYFQNEAQLEKSRLLSDRFSAERPKGSFSTLEIQRTEQGDSAMYLCASSLVGGGDTQYFGPGTRLTVL.

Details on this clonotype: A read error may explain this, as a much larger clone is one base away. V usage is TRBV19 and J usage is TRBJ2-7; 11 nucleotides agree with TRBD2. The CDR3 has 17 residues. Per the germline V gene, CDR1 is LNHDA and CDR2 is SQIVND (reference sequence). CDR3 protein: CASSIGGLAESSYEQSF. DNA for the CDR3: TGTGCCAGTAGTATTGGGGGACTAGCGGAAAGCTCCTACGAGCAGTCCTTC.

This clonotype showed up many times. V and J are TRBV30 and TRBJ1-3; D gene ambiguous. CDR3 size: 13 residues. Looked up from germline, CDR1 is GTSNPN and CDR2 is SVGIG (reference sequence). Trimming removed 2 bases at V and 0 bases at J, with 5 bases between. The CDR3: CAWSRDSGNTIYF. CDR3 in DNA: TGTGCCTGGAGTCGGGACTCTGGAAACACCATATATTTT.

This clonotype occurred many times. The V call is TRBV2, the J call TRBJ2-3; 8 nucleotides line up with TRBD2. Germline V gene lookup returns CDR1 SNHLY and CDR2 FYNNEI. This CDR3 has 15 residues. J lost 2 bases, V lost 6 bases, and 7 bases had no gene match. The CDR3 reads CASRGGRGDTDTQYF. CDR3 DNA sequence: TGTGCCAGCAGGGGGGGGCGGGGGGACACAGATACGCAGTATTTT.

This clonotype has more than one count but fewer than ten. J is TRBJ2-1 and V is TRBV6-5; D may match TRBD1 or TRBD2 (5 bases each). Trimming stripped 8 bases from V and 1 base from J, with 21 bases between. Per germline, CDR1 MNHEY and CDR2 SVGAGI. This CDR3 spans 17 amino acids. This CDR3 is CASGTRGPPFSYNEQFF. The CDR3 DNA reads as TGTGCCAGCGGTACCCGGGGACCCCCTTTTTCCTACAATGAGCAGTTCTTC.

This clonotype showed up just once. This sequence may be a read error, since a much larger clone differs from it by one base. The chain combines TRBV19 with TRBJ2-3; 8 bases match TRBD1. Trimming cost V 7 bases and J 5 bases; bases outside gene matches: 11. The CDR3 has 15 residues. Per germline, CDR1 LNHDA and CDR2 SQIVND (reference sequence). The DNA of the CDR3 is TGTGCCAGTACCCCCGGACAGGGTGGGATAGATACGCAGTATTTT. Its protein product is CASTPGQGGIDTQYF.

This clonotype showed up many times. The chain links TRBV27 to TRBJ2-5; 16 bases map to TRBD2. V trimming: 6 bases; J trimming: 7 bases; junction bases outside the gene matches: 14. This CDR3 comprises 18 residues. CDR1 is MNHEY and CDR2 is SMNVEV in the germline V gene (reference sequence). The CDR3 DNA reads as TGTGCCAGCAGGCCGCTTGGGACTAGCGGGGGGGAAGCCGGGACCCAGTACTTC. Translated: CASRPLGTSGGEAGTQYF.

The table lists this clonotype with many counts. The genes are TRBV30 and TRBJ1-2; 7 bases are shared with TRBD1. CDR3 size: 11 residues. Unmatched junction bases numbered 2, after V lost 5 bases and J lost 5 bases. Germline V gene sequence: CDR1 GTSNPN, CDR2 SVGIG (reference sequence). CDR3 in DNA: TGTGCCTGGGAGACAGGGTATGGCTACACCTTC. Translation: CAWETGYGYTF.

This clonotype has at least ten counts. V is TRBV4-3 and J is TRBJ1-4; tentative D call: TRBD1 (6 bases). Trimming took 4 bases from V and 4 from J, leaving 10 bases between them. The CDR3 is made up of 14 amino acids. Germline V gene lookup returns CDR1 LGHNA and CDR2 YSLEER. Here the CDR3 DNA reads TGCGCCAGCAGCCCGGACAGCGATAATGAAAAACTGTTTTTT. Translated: CASSPDSDNEKLFF.

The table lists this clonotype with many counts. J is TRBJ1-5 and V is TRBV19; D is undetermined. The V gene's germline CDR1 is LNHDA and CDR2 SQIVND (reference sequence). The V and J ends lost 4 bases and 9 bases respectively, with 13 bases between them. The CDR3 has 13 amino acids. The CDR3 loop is CASSTGLERPQHF. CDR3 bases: TGTGCCAGTAGTACGGGTCTGGAGCGGCCCCAGCATTTT.

CDR3 nucleotides: TGTGCCAGCAGTGGGGACAGGGCGACTTATCAGCCCCAGTACTTC. Its translation: CASSGDRATYQPQYF. The J gene is TRBJ2-5, the V gene TRBV2; the match to TRBD1 covers 9 bases. Unmatched junction bases numbered 12, after V lost 4 bases and J lost 9 bases. This CDR3 has 15 amino acids. The germline gives CDR1 SNHLY, CDR2 FYNNEI.

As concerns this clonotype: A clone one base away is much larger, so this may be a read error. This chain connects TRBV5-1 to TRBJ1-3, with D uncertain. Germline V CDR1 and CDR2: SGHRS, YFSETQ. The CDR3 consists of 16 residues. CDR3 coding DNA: TGCACCAGCAGCTTGGGAGGACTTAGCTCTGGAAACACCATATATTTT. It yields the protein CTSSLGGLSSGNTIYF.